This T cell receptor beta chain was sequenced in a study of molecular identifiers for immune sequencing clone quantification. Using its own MiXCR run on the PCR reads, TCRdb lists one record per CDR3 protein. In the table there are about 500,000 distinct CDR3 sequences, around 23% of which are singletons. Trimming removed 6 bases from V and 3 bases from J, with 21 bases in between. Germline CDR1 reads DFQATT; CDR2 reads SNEGSKA (reference sequence). The CDR3 is 15 amino acids. The sample holds a few counts of this clonotype. The specimen sequenced was naive CD8+ T cells from blood, with Jurkat cell RNA spiked in. Subset reported: FACS-sorted CD8+CD4-CCR7+CD45RA+ naive T cells. The chain joins TRBV20-1 to TRBJ2-7; TRBD2 might be the D (6 bases). This receptor was taken from a human donor in good health. Some libraries in this study had Jurkat cell RNA spiked in. The CDR3 sequence: CSATVSRDSIYEQYF. The CDR3 DNA sequence: TGCAGTGCCACAGTCAGCCGGGACTCGATCTACGAGCAGTACTTC.